This T cell receptor (beta chain) is drawn from a study of CD8+CD57+ T cells in acquired aplastic anemia. Study-wide points: CD8+ Simpson's diversity did not differ significantly between patients and controls.

Germline CDR1 SQVTM, CDR2 ANQGSEA. The CDR3 runs 12 residues. Trimming cost V 4 bases and J 14 bases, with 20 bases left between them. TCR beta VDJ and CDR3 were profiled, and genomic DNA was the template. A single record per CDR3 protein comes from TCRdb applying MiXCR to the reads. The sample records around 220,000 distinct CDR3 sequences, under 50% being singletons. A word on this clonotype: Its antigen is as yet unknown.

Sequencing involved patients with CD8+CD57+ cell expansion previously shown by flow cytometry. Sequencing was carried out using sorted CD4+, CD8+, or CD8+CD57+ T cells (not recorded which) from PBMCs. The receptor's source is a human donor with aplastic anemia. The chain employs TRBV29-1 and TRBJ2-5, with D unclear. CDR3 DNA: TGCAGCGTTGTTGGCCTGCAGCACACACTCTACTTC. Translating it yields CSVVGLQHTLYF.